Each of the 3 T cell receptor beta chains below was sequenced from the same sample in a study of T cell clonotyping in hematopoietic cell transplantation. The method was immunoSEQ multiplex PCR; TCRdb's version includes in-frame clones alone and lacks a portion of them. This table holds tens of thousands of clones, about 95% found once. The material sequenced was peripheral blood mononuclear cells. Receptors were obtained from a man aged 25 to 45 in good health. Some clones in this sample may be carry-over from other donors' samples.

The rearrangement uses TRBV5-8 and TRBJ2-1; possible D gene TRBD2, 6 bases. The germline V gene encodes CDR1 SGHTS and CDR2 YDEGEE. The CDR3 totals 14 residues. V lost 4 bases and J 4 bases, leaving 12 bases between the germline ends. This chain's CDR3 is CASSGAGKYNEQFF. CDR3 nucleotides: TGTGCCAGCAGCGGGGCGGGGAAATACAATGAGCAGTTCTTC.

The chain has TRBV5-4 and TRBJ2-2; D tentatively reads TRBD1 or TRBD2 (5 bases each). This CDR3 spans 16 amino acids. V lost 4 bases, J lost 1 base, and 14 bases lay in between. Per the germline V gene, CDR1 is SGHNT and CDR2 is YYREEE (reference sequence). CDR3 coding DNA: TGTGCCAGCAGCCCCGGGGCTTACCTGAACACCGGGGAGCTGTTTTTT. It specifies CASSPGAYLNTGELFF. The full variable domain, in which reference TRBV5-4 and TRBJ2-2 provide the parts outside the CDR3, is ETGVTQSPTHLIKTRGQQVTLRCSSQSGHNTVSWYQQALGQGPQFIFQYYREEENGRGNFPPRFSGLQFPNYSSELNVNALELDDSALYLCASSPGAYLNTGELFFGEGSRLTVL.

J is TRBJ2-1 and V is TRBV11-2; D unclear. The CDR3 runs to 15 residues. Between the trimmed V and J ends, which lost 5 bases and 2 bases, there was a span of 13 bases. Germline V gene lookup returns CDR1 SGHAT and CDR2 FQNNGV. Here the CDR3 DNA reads TGTGCCAGCAGCCCAACTGGTGGGACCTACAATGAGCAGTTCTTC. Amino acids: CASSPTGGTYNEQFF.